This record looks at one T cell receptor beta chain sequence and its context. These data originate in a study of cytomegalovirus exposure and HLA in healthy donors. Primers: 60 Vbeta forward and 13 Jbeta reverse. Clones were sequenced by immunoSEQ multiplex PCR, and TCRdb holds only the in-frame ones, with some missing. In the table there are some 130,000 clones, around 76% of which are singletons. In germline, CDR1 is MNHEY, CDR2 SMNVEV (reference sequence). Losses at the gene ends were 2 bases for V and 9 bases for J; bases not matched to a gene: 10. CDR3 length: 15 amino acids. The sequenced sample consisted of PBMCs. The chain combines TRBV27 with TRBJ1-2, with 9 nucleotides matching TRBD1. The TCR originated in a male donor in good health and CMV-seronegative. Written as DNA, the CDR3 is TGTGCCAGCAGTTTAAAAGATGGGACAGGGAGTAGCTACACCTTC. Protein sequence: CASSLKDGTGSSYTF.